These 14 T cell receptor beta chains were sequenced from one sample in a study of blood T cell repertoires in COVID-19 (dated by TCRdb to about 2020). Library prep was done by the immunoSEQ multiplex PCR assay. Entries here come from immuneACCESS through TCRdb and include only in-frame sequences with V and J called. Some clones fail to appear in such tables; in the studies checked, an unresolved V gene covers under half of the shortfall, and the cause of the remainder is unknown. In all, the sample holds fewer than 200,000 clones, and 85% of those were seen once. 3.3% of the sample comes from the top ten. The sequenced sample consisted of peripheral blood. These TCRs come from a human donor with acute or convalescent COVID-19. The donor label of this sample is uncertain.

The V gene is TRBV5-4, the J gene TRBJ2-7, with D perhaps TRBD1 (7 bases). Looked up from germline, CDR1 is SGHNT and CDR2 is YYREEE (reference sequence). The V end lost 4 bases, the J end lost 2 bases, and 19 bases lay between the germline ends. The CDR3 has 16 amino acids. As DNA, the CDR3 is TGTGCCAGCAGCCCGAGGGGGCAGGCGGGGACCTACGAGCAGTACTTC. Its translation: CASSPRGQAGTYEQYF.

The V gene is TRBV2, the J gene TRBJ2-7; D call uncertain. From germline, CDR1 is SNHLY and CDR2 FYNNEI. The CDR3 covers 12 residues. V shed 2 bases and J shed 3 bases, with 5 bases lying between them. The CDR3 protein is CASSEQNYEQYF. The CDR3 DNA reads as TGTGCCAGCAGTGAACAGAACTACGAGCAGTACTTC.

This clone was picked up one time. The chain's CDR3 is CASSSSGVEAFF. DNA for the CDR3: TGTGCCAGCAGCTCGTCGGGGGTCGAAGCTTTCTTT. The rearrangement uses TRBV9 and TRBJ1-1; TRBD1 might be the D (5 bases). Per the germline V gene, CDR1 is SGDLS and CDR2 is YYNGEE. V shed 4 bases and J shed 8 bases, with 12 bases lying between them. CDR3 size: 12 residues.

This chain's CDR3 is CAWVQGNPQETQYF. The CDR3 nucleotides are TGTGCCTGGGTACAGGGGAATCCCCAAGAGACCCAGTACTTC. This chain joins TRBV30 and TRBJ2-5; 7 positions agree with TRBD1. The V and J ends lost 5 bases and 1 base, in that order; junction bases with no gene match: 7. Germline loops: CDR1 GTSNPN, CDR2 SVGIG (reference sequence). The CDR3 spans 14 residues.

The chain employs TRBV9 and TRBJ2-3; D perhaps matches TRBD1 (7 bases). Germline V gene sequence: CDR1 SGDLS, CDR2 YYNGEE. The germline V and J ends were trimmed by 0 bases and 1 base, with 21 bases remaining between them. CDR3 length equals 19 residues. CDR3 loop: CASSVGGRRGRQGTDTQYF. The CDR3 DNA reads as TGTGCCAGCAGCGTAGGAGGTCGGAGGGGGCGCCAGGGCACAGATACGCAGTATTTT.

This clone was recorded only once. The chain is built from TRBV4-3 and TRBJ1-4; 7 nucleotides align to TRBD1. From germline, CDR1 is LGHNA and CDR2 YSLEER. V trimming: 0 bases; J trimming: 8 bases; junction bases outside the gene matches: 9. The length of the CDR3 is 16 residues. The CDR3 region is CASSQDLRQGGEKLFF. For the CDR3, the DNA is TGCGCCAGCAGCCAAGACCTTAGGCAGGGGGGAGAAAAACTGTTTTTT.

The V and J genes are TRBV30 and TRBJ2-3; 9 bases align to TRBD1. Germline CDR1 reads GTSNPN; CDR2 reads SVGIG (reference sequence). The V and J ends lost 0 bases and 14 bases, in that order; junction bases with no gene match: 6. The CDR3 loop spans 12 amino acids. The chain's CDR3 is CAWSVQGDRVYF. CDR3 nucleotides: TGTGCCTGGAGTGTACAAGGGGACAGGGTGTATTTT.

The CDR3 region has the DNA TGCGCCAGCAGCTTGTGGGCAGGTCCGAACTATGGCTACACCTTC. It yields the protein CASSLWAGPNYGYTF. The chain is built from TRBV5-1 and TRBJ1-2; D remains ambiguous. This CDR3 spans 15 amino acids. Trimming pared 1 base from V and 2 bases from J, leaving 12 bases between. Germline assignment: CDR1 SGHRS and CDR2 YFSETQ.

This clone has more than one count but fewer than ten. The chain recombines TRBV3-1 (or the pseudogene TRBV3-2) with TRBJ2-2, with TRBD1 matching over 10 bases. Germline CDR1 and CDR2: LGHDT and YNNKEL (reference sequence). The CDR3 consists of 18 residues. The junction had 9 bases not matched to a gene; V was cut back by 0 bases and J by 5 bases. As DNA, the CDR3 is TGTGCCAGCAGCCAAGAAACCCGGACAGGGGGTTGGACCGGGGAGCTGTTTTTT. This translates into CASSQETRTGGWTGELFF.

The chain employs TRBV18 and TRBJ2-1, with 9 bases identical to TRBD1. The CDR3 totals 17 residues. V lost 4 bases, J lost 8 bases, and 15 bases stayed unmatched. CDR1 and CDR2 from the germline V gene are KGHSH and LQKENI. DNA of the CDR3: TGTGCCAGCTCACGGACTCCCGGGACAGGGCTTCGTTATGAGCAGTTCTTC. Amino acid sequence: CASSRTPGTGLRYEQFF. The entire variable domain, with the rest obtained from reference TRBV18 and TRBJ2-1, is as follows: NAGVMQNPRHLVRRRGQEARLRCSPMKGHSHVYWYRQLPEEGLKFMVYLQKENIIDESGMPKERFSAEFPKEGPSILRIQQVVRGDSAAYFCASSRTPGTGLRYEQFFGPGTRLTVL.

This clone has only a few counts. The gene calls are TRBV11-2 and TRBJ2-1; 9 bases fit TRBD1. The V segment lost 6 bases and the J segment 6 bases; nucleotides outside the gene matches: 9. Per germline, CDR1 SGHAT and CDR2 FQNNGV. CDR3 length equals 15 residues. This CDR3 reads CASRLAGTGINEQFF. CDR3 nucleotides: TGTGCCAGCAGACTAGCCGGGACAGGGATCAATGAGCAGTTCTTC.

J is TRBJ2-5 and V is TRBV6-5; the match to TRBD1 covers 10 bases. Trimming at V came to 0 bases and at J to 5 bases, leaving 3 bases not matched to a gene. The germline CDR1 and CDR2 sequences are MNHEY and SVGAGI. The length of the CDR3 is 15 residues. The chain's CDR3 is CASSYSDRGWETQYF. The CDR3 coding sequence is TGTGCCAGCAGTTACTCGGACAGGGGGTGGGAGACCCAGTACTTC.

The chain's CDR3 is CASSETGINQPQHF. The CDR3 DNA sequence: TGTGCCAGCTCCGAGACAGGGATCAATCAGCCCCAGCATTTT. This chain links TRBV18 with TRBJ1-5; TRBD1 aligns across 7 bases. This CDR3 is 14 amino acids long. CDR1 is KGHSH and CDR2 is LQKENI in the germline V gene. Losses at the gene ends were 6 bases for V and 3 bases for J; bases not matched to a gene: 5.

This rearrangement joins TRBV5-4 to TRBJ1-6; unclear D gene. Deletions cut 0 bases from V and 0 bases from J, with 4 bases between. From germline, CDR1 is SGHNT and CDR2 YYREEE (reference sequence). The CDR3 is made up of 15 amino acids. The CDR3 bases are TGTGCCAGCAGCTTGGAGAGCTCCTATAATTCACCCCTCCACTTT. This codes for CASSLESSYNSPLHF.